Below, 28 T cell receptor beta chains from the same sample are listed, as sequenced in a study of blood T cell repertoires in COVID-19. TCRdb's copy holds only in-frame clones and misses some; the assay was immunoSEQ multiplex PCR. The top ten hold 3.5% to 4% of the sample, which has hundreds of thousands of clones, 85% seen once. The specimen was peripheral blood. These receptors originate from a young woman with acute or convalescent COVID-19.

In its sample, this clone was seen once. The chain combines TRBV5-1 with TRBJ2-5, with 7 bases aligning to TRBD2. Per the germline V gene, CDR1 is SGHRS and CDR2 is YFSETQ. The CDR3 is 14 amino acids. Unmatched junction bases numbered 5, after V lost 4 bases and J lost 2 bases. The CDR3 DNA reads TGCGCCAGCAGCGCTAGCGGAGCTCAAGAGACCCAGTACTTC. It translates to CASSASGAQETQYF.

The V call is TRBV6-4, the J call TRBJ1-5, with D uncertain. V shed 5 bases and J shed 3 bases, with 11 bases lying between them. Germline V CDR1 and CDR2: MRHNA, SNTAGT. CDR3 length: 14 residues. In DNA, the CDR3 is TGTGCCAGCAGTCCCTCCGGGGTCAATCAGCCCCAGCATTTT. Translating gives CASSPSGVNQPQHF.

This sequence joins TRBV7-9 and TRBJ1-2; 9 nucleotides agree with TRBD1. CDR3 length: 17 amino acids. Germline V gives CDR1 SEHNR, CDR2 FQNEAQ (reference sequence). V was clipped by 5 bases and J by 4 bases; unmatched bases: 14. CDR3 sequence reads: CASSRAGTGPLLYGYTF. The DNA of the CDR3 is TGTGCCAGCAGCCGCGCCGGGACAGGGCCTTTGCTCTATGGCTACACCTTC. Together with reference TRBV7-9 and TRBJ1-2, the CDR3 gives the full variable domain: DTGVSQNPRHKITKRGQNVTFRCDPISEHNRLYWYRQTLGQGPEFLTYFQNEAQLEKSRLLSDRFSAERPKGSFSTLEIQRTEQGDSAMYLCASSRAGTGPLLYGYTFGSGTRLTVV.

The genes are TRBV9 and TRBJ1-2; maybe TRBD1 (6 bases). Germline V gives CDR1 SGDLS, CDR2 YYNGEE. The length of the CDR3 is 14 residues. V lost 2 bases and J lost 4, with 12 bases in between. CDR3 DNA sequence: TGTGCCAGCAGCGTCGGGACATCTCCCTATGGCTACACCTTC. As protein: CASSVGTSPYGYTF.

V and J are TRBV7-6 and TRBJ2-2; 8 bases fit TRBD2. Trimming took 5 bases from V and 1 from J; bases not matched to a gene: 6. The CDR3 is 16 residues long. Germline V CDR1 and CDR2: SGHVS, FNYEAQ. CDR3 residues: CASSRSGLVNTGELFF. The CDR3 DNA follows: TGTGCCAGCAGCCGATCGGGACTAGTGAACACCGGGGAGCTGTTTTTT.

This clone came up once. The chain has TRBV10-1 and TRBJ2-1, with D maybe TRBD2 (5 bases). Looked up from germline, CDR1 is WNHNN and CDR2 is SYGVQD (reference sequence). The CDR3 totals 15 residues. V was pared by 5 bases and J by 4 bases, with 15 bases between. The CDR3 region is CASSLGSGGYNEQFF. As DNA, the CDR3 is TGCGCCAGCAGTTTGGGATCGGGCGGGTACAATGAGCAGTTCTTC.

Details on this clone: This specimen includes other DNA sequences encoding the same CDR3. CDR3 amino acids: CASSPDKRYGYTF. In DNA form, the CDR3 reads TGTGCCAGCTCACCGGACAAACGGTATGGCTACACCTTC. V usage is TRBV18 and J usage is TRBJ1-2; TRBD1 is a possible D gene (5 bases). This CDR3 has 13 residues. Trimming left V 3 bases short and J 5 bases short, with 10 bases between. Germline CDR1 KGHSH, CDR2 LQKENI.

V gene TRBV3-1 (or the pseudogene TRBV3-2) combines with J gene TRBJ2-5, with 8 positions matching TRBD1. The trim removed 4 bases at V and 5 bases at J, leaving 15 bases unmatched. Germline-derived CDR1 and CDR2 are LGHDT and YNNKEL (reference sequence). The CDR3 totals 17 residues. CDR3 DNA: TGTGCCAGCAGCCCCTGGAAAGGACAGGGAGATGGGGAGACCCAGTACTTC. Protein sequence: CASSPWKGQGDGETQYF.

The chain recombines TRBV6-5 with TRBJ2-3, with D maybe TRBD2 (6 bases). The V gene lost 6 bases and the J gene lost 10 bases, with 14 bases spanning the gap. Per germline, CDR1 MNHEY and CDR2 SVGAGI. The CDR3 extends over 12 amino acids. The CDR3 sequence is CASSDGLPPQYF. CDR3 nucleotides: TGTGCCAGCAGCGACGGACTACCCCCGCAGTATTTT.

The CDR3 nucleotides read TGTGCCAGCACTCCGCTAGCGGGAGGACGCTACAATGAGCAGTTCTTC. Its translation: CASTPLAGGRYNEQFF. This chain links TRBV6-6 with TRBJ2-1, with TRBD2 matching over 11 bases. The germline CDR1 and CDR2 sequences are MNHNY and SVGAGI (reference sequence). V dropped 7 bases and J dropped 3; count of bases not matched to a gene: 8. The CDR3 runs 16 residues.

The gene calls are TRBV24-1 and TRBJ1-5, with 10 bases matching TRBD1. From germline, CDR1 is KGHDR and CDR2 SFDVKD. This CDR3 comprises 15 residues. Trimming removed 3 bases from V and 6 bases from J; junction bases left unmatched: 4. The CDR3 here is CATSDTTGGGQPQHF. The CDR3 DNA reads TGTGCCACCAGTGATACGACAGGGGGCGGTCAGCCCCAGCATTTT.

The CDR3 reads CASSARGGGKQETQYF. CDR3 sequence (DNA): TGTGCCAGCAGCGCGAGGGGAGGGGGGAAGCAAGAGACCCAGTACTTC. The V call is TRBV9, the J call TRBJ2-5, with D perhaps matching TRBD2 (7 bases). Germline CDR1 is SGDLS and CDR2 is YYNGEE. The CDR3 loop spans 16 amino acids. Trimming removed 3 bases at V and 2 bases at J, with 17 bases between.

The chain links TRBV2 to TRBJ2-1; 8 nucleotides match TRBD2. J lost 7 bases, V lost 4 bases, and 15 bases had no gene match. CDR1 and CDR2 (germline): SNHLY, FYNNEI. CDR3 length: 17 residues. The CDR3: CASSGEWAGGDRNEQFF. DNA of the CDR3: TGTGCCAGCAGTGGGGAATGGGCGGGAGGAGATAGGAATGAGCAGTTCTTC.

CDR3 sequence (DNA): TGTGCCAGCACCAGGACAGGGGGCACGCACACGAACACCGGGGAGCTGTTTTTT. This sequence encodes CASTRTGGTHTNTGELFF. The chain links TRBV2 to TRBJ2-2; 11 bases line up with TRBD1. With 7 bases clipped from V and 0 bases from J, the junction kept 10 bases outside the gene matches. CDR1 and CDR2 from the germline V gene are SNHLY and FYNNEI. CDR3 length equals 18 residues.

In this sample, this clone turned up once. The V gene is TRBV19, the J gene TRBJ2-7; the match to TRBD2 covers 12 bases. Germline loops: CDR1 LNHDA, CDR2 SQIVND (reference sequence). J was trimmed by 4 bases and V by 6 bases; bases with no gene match: 4. The CDR3 covers 14 residues. CDR3 protein: CASRRLAGAYEQYF. CDR3 DNA: TGTGCCAGTAGGAGACTAGCGGGGGCGTACGAGCAGTACTTC. The full variable domain, rest sourced from reference TRBV19 and TRBJ2-7, is DGGITQSPKYLFRKEGQNVTLSCEQNLNHDAMYWYRQDPGQGLRLIYYSQIVNDFQKGDIAEGYSVSREKKESFPLTVTSAQKNPTAFYLCASRRLAGAYEQYFGPGTRLTVT.

The chain uses TRBV14 and TRBJ1-1; TRBD1 aligns across 7 bases. Germline assignment: CDR1 SGHDN and CDR2 FVKESK. CDR3 length equals 14 residues. V shed 4 bases, J shed 4 bases, and the junction held 6 bases outside the gene matches. CDR3 in DNA: TGTGCCAGCAGCCCGCAGGGGGTTGTCACTGAAGCTTTCTTT. Protein sequence: CASSPQGVVTEAFF.

The chain employs TRBV28 and TRBJ1-2; no firm D call. The CDR3 has 13 residues. The V and J ends lost 5 bases and 4 bases respectively, with 11 bases between them. In germline, CDR1 is MDHEN, CDR2 SYDVKM. The CDR3 is CASSPNSRYGYTF. Here the CDR3 DNA reads TGTGCCAGCAGTCCGAACAGTCGCTATGGCTACACCTTC.

V gene TRBV2 combines with J gene TRBJ2-3, with D maybe TRBD2 (5 bases). The CDR3 spans 15 residues. V was pared by 7 bases and J by 1 base, with 15 bases between. Germline values: CDR1 SNHLY, CDR2 FYNNEI. CDR3 region: CASTFGVLGTDTQYF. CDR3 nucleotide sequence: TGTGCCAGCACCTTCGGGGTTTTGGGCACAGATACGCAGTATTTT.

The chain has TRBV11-2 and TRBJ1-6; 8 bases match TRBD1. Germline V lookup: CDR1 SGHAT, CDR2 FQNNGV. The CDR3 has 15 residues. Germline trimming cut 5 bases from V and 5 bases from J; bases unmatched to any gene: 5. The CDR3 DNA follows: TGTGCCAGCAGCCCTAGGACAGGGAATAATTCACCCCTCCACTTT. Protein product: CASSPRTGNNSPLHF.

This clone was found once. V is TRBV30 and J is TRBJ2-4; TRBD1 is a possible D gene (8 bases). Per the germline V gene, CDR1 is GTSNPN and CDR2 is SVGIG (reference sequence). Trimming took off 2 bases at V and 6 bases at J, with 14 bases between the two ends. CDR3 length: 14 amino acids. The CDR3 region is CAWSNTGGGNIQYF. DNA of the CDR3: TGTGCCTGGAGTAACACAGGGGGGGGAAACATTCAGTACTTC.

The rearrangement links TRBV9 to TRBJ2-1, with D maybe TRBD2 (5 bases). V was shortened by 0 bases and J by 0 bases, with 10 bases between the two germline ends. Germline assignment: CDR1 SGDLS and CDR2 YYNGEE. This CDR3 contains 16 residues. CDR3 nucleotide sequence: TGTGCCAGCAGCGTAGCAGAGCGGAGCTCCTACAATGAGCAGTTCTTC. Translating gives CASSVAERSSYNEQFF.

This chain joins TRBV3-1 (or the pseudogene TRBV3-2) and TRBJ2-1, with 9 positions matching TRBD2. V lost 1 base and J lost 7; bases outside the gene matches: 5. There are 15 residues in the CDR3. Germline V gives CDR1 LGHDT, CDR2 YNNKEL (reference sequence). The CDR3 here is CASSQGLAGFNEQFF. As DNA, the CDR3 is TGTGCCAGCAGCCAAGGCCTAGCGGGATTTAATGAGCAGTTCTTC.

The rearrangement links TRBV4-1 to TRBJ1-5; D may be TRBD1 (5 bases). This CDR3 is 17 amino acids long. CDR1 and CDR2 (germline): MGHRA, YSYEKL. Trimming left V 0 bases short and J 2 bases short, with 14 bases between. In DNA form, the CDR3 reads TGCGCCAGCAGCCAAGATCTAGGGGTTGGTGGCAATCAGCCCCAGCATTTT. It is translated as CASSQDLGVGGNQPQHF.

J is TRBJ2-7 and V is TRBV10-3; D might be TRBD1 (6 bases). CDR3 length: 14 amino acids. The V gene lost 3 bases and the J gene lost 3 bases, with 12 bases spanning the gap. The V gene's germline CDR1 is ENHRY and CDR2 SYGVKD. CDR3 region: CAISDGKGGYEQYF. CDR3 coding DNA: TGTGCCATCAGTGACGGAAAAGGGGGCTACGAGCAGTACTTC.

The rearrangement links TRBV7-9 to TRBJ2-5; 13 bases fit TRBD2. Trimming took 6 bases from V and 0 from J; bases not matched to a gene: 4. Looked up from germline, CDR1 is SEHNR and CDR2 is FQNEAQ (reference sequence). The CDR3 loop spans 16 amino acids. CDR3 DNA sequence: TGTGCCAGCAGTCTAACTAGCGGGGGGGACCAAGAGACCCAGTACTTC. Its protein is CASSLTSGGDQETQYF. Full variable domain (remainder filled in from reference TRBV7-9 and TRBJ2-5): DTGVSQNPRHKITKRGQNVTFRCDPISEHNRLYWYRQTLGQGPEFLTYFQNEAQLEKSRLLSDRFSAERPKGSFSTLEIQRTEQGDSAMYLCASSLTSGGDQETQYFGPGTRLLVL.

The J gene is TRBJ2-3, the V gene TRBV30; 13 positions match TRBD2. This CDR3 region has 15 residues. The germline CDR1 and CDR2 sequences are GTSNPN and SVGIG (reference sequence). J gave up 7 bases and V 4 bases, and 8 bases lay outside the gene matches. In DNA, the CDR3 is TGTGCCTGGACACAACGACTAGCGGGGGGATATACGCAGTATTTT. It codes for CAWTQRLAGGYTQYF. The full variable domain, completed using reference TRBV30 and TRBJ2-3, is SQTIHQWPATLVQPVGSPLSLECTVEGTSNPNLYWYRQAAGRGLQLLFYSVGIGQISSEVPQNLSASRPQDRQFILSSKKLLLSDSGFYLCAWTQRLAGGYTQYFGPGTRLTVL.

The rearrangement links TRBV13 to TRBJ2-2, with D perhaps TRBD1 (6 bases). CDR1 is PRHDT and CDR2 is FYEKMQ in the germline V gene (reference sequence). This CDR3 spans 13 amino acids. Trimming shortened V by 4 bases and J by 6 bases, and 9 bases separated the two germline ends. CDR3 nucleotide sequence: TGTGCCAGCAGCTCACAGGGATCCGGGGAGCTGTTTTTT. Amino acids: CASSSQGSGELFF.

This sequence joins TRBV28 and TRBJ1-6, with 7 bases identical to TRBD1. The germline V gene encodes CDR1 MDHEN and CDR2 SYDVKM. The CDR3 covers 16 residues. Losses at the gene ends were 5 bases for V and 7 bases for J; bases not matched to a gene: 11. The CDR3 spells CASSLTQGNTNSPLHF. CDR3 bases: TGTGCCAGCAGTCTAACACAGGGGAACACCAATTCACCCCTCCACTTT. Supplemented by reference TRBV28 and TRBJ1-6, the full variable domain reads DVKVTQSSRYLVKRTGEKVFLECVQDMDHENMFWYRQDPGLGLRLIYFSYDVKMKEKGDIPEGYSVSREKKERFSLILESASTNQTSMYLCASSLTQGNTNSPLHFGNGTRLTVT.